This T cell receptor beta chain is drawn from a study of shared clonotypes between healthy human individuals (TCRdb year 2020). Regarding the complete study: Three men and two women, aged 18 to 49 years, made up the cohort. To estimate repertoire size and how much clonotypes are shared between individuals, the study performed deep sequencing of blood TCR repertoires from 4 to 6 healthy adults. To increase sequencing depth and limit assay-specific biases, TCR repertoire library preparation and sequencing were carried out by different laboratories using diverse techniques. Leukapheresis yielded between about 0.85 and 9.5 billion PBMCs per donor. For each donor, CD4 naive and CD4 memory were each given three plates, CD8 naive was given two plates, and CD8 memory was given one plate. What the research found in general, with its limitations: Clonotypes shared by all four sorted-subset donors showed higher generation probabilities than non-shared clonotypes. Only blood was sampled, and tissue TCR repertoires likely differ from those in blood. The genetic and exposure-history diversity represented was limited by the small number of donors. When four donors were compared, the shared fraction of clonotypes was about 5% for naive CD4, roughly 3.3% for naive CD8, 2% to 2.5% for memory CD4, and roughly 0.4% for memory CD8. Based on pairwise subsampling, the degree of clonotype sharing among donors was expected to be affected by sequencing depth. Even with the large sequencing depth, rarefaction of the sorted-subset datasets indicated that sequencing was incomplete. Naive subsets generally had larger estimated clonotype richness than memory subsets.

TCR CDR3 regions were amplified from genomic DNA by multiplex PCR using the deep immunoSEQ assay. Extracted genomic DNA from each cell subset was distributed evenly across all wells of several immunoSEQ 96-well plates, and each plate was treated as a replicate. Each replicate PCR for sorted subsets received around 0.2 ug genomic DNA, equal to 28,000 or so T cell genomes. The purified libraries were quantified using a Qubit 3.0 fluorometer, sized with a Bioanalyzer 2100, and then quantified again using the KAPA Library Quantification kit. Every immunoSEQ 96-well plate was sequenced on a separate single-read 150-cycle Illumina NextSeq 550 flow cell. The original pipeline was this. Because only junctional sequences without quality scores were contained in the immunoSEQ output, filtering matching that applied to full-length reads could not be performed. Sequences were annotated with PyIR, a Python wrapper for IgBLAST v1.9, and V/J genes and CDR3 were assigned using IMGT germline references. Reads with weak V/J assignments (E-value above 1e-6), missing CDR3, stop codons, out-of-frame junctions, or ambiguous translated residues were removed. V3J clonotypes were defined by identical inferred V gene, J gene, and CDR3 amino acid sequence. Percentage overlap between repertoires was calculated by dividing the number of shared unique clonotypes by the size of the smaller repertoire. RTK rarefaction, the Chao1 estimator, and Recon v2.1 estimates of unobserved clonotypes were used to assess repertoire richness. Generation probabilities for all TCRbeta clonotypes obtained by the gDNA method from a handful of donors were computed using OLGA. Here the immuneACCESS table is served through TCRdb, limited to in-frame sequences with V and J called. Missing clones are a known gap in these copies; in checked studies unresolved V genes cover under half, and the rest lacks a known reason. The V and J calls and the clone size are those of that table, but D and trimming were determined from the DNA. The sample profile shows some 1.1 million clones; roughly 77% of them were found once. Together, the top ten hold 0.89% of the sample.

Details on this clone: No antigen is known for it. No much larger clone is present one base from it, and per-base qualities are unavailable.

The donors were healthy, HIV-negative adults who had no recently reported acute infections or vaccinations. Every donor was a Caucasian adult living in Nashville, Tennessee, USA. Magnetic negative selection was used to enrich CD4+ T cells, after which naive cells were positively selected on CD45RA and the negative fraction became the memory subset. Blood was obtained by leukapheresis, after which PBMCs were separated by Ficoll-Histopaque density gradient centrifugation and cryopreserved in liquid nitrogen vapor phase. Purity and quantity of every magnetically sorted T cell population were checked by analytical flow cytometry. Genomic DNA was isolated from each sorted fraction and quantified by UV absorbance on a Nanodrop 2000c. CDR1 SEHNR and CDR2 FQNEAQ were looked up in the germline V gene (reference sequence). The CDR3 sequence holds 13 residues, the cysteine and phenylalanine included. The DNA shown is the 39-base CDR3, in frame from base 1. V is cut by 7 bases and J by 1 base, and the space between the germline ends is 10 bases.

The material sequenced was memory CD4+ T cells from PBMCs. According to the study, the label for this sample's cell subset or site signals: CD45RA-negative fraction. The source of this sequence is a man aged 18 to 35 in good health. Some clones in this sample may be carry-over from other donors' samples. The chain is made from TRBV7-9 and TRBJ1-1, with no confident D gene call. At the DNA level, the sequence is TGTGCCAGCACACCGCGGGAGAACACTGAAGCTTTCTTT. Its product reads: CASTPRENTEAFF.